This T cell receptor beta chain was identified in a study of T cell responses to AZD1222 COVID-19 vaccine. Study at large: The study pooled second doses at about 4 or about 12 weeks.

Note on this clone: Antigen: not known.

V gave up 5 bases and J gave up 4 bases, with 27 bases separating them. The CDR3 has 19 residues. Germline V lookup: CDR1 MGHRA, CDR2 YSYEKL. Study-wide results and limits: Donors skewed white British and female; clonal diversity was possibly underestimated. Variant regions that are unmutated are reportedly the target of nearly half of spike-specific TCRs.

Sequencing used immunoSEQ multiplex PCR; TCRdb keeps in-frame clones, though not all of them. The sample carries around 200,000 clones, roughly 88% recorded once. This sequence was found in an adult in good health. This rearrangement joins TRBV4-1 to TRBJ2-1; D may be TRBD1 or TRBD2 (5 bases each). The sequences come from peripheral blood, collected on day 0 of AZD1222 vaccination. DNA for the CDR3: TGCGCCAGCAGCTTCGATTTCCCGGGGCTCGAATCGGTGTACAATGAGCAGTTCTTC. Translating it yields CASSFDFPGLESVYNEQFF.